Listed below are T cell receptor beta chains from one sample, sequenced in a study of T cell changes during pregnancy in multiple sclerosis. Some clones are missing from TCRdb's copy, which holds only in-frame ones; the method was immunoSEQ multiplex PCR. In the table there are tens of thousands of clones, 85% to 95% of which are singletons. This material consisted of peripheral blood, taken after pregnancy. Every receptor here comes from a female donor with multiple sclerosis, enrolled in a pregnancy study. Both conserved end residues are part of each CDR3. D genes are given only for firm matches. Rows give clone size only sometimes, using once, few, many, or a class for an expanded clone.

J gene,V gene,CDR3 length,D gene,clone size,CDR3 protein,CDR3 DNA
TRBJ1-2,TRBV30,14,TRBD1,.,CAWSGDRGFLGYTF,TGTGCCTGGAGTGGGGACAGGGGGTTCCTTGGCTACACCTTC
TRBJ2-7,TRBV4-3,16,TRBD2,once,CASSQDVSGGAPEQYF,TGCGCCAGCAGCCAAGATGTTAGCGGGGGGGCCCCCGAGCAGTACTTC
TRBJ1-1,TRBV5-1,15,.,.,CASSLGQGMNTEAFF,TGCGCCAGCAGCTTGGGGCAGGGCATGAACACTGAAGCTTTCTTT
TRBJ1-5,TRBV6-5,15,TRBD1,.,CASSYSGQGYQPQHF,TGTGCCAGCAGTTACTCGGGACAGGGATATCAGCCCCAGCATTTT
TRBJ2-7,TRBV5-6,17,.,.,CASSPSRGTERIYEQYF,TGTGCCAGCAGCCCGAGCAGGGGAACTGAACGTATCTACGAGCAGTACTTC
TRBJ2-7,TRBV19,16,.,.,CATTPFGGTDLYEQYF,TGTGCCACTACCCCCTTCGGAGGGACAGACCTCTACGAGCAGTACTTC
TRBJ2-4,TRBV19,16,.,.,CASSIAPGKAKNIQYF,TGTGCCAGTAGTATTGCTCCAGGGAAGGCCAAAAACATTCAGTACTTC
TRBJ2-5,TRBV29-1,12,.,.,CSVVSLEGTQYF,TGCAGCGTTGTGAGCCTAGAAGGGACCCAGTACTTC
TRBJ2-3,TRBV5-6,14,TRBD2,.,CASSRGLAGDTQYF,TGTGCCAGCAGCCGGGGACTAGCGGGAGATACGCAGTATTTT
TRBJ2-4,TRBV4-2,19,TRBD1,once,CASSQTVRGTRRAKNIQYF,TGTGCCAGCAGCCAAACGGTCAGGGGGACCAGGCGAGCCAAAAACATTCAGTACTTC
TRBJ1-1,TRBV19,13,.,.,CASSMGANTEAFF,TGTGCCAGTAGTATGGGGGCGAACACTGAAGCTTTCTTT
TRBJ1-2,TRBV6-5,14,.,once,CASSYGGKSYGYTF,TGTGCCAGCAGTTACGGGGGGAAGTCCTATGGCTACACCTTC
TRBJ2-2,TRBV2,16,.,.,CASSVRLAANTGELFF,TGTGCCAGCAGTGTGCGGCTAGCCGCGAACACCGGGGAGCTGTTTTTT
TRBJ1-4,TRBV5-1,14,TRBD1,.,CASQNSQGGEKLFF,TGCGCCAGCCAAAACTCGCAGGGGGGTGAAAAACTGTTTTTT
TRBJ2-7,TRBV30,12,.,.,CAWSVRGNEQYF,TGTGCCTGGAGTGTAAGGGGTAACGAGCAGTACTTC
TRBJ2-3,TRBV30,15,TRBD2,.,CAWSPTSGSTDTQYF,TGTGCCTGGAGCCCGACTAGCGGAAGCACAGATACGCAGTATTTT
TRBJ1-5,TRBV5-1,14,TRBD1,.,CASSVDRGGQPQHF,TGCGCCAGCAGCGTGGACAGGGGAGGTCAGCCCCAGCATTTT
TRBJ1-1,TRBV19,13,TRBD1,.,CASSIDRDTEAFF,TGTGCCAGTAGTATTGACAGGGATACTGAAGCTTTCTTT
TRBJ2-4,TRBV19,15,TRBD2,.,CASSIRGSSKNIQYF,TGTGCCAGTAGTATCCGCGGGAGCTCCAAAAACATTCAGTACTTC
TRBJ2-5,TRBV4-1,16,.,.,CASSQDVRGGQETQYF,TGCGCCAGCAGCCAAGATGTGAGGGGGGGGCAAGAGACCCAGTACTTC
TRBJ2-2,TRBV29-1,15,.,.,CSVKKGIGNTGELFF,TGCAGCGTTAAAAAGGGGATCGGGAACACCGGGGAGCTGTTTTTT
TRBJ2-1,TRBV7-9,15,.,.,CASSFQTGIYNEQFF,TGTGCCAGCAGCTTCCAGACAGGAATCTACAATGAGCAGTTCTTC
TRBJ2-7,TRBV5-6,17,.,.,CASSLAARYELSYEQYF,TGTGCCAGCAGCTTGGCCGCTAGATATGAACTCTCCTACGAGCAGTACTTC
TRBJ2-7,TRBV7-6,16,TRBD1,.,CASSLAGGDSSYEQYF,TGTGCCAGCAGCTTAGCGGGTGGGGACAGCTCCTACGAGCAGTACTTC
TRBJ1-4,TRBV30,13,.,.,CAFNGQRPEKLFF,TGTGCCTTCAATGGCCAGCGGCCTGAAAAACTGTTTTTT
TRBJ2-1,TRBV6-5,16,TRBD1,once,CASSYDSRGRGNEQFF,TGTGCCAGCAGTTATGACAGCAGGGGGCGCGGAAATGAGCAGTTCTTC
TRBJ2-4,TRBV30,12,.,.,CAWSRAGDIQYF,TGTGCCTGGAGTCGTGCCGGGGACATTCAGTACTTC
TRBJ2-7,TRBV21-1,16,.,.,CASSKAGQGPRYEQYF,TGTGCCAGCAGCAAAGCAGGACAGGGCCCCAGGTACGAGCAGTACTTC
TRBJ2-4,TRBV6-5,14,.,.,CASSLTGAKNIQYF,TGTGCCAGCAGTTTGACAGGAGCCAAAAACATTCAGTACTTC
TRBJ1-2,TRBV30,14,.,.,CAWNRQGGRDGYTF,TGTGCCTGGAACAGGCAGGGAGGTAGGGATGGCTACACCTTC
TRBJ1-2,TRBV25-1,15,.,.,CASSPLTQGFYGYTF,TGTGCCAGCAGTCCCCTAACACAGGGTTTTTATGGCTACACCTTC
TRBJ2-6,TRBV7-8,16,.,.,CASSPGLRAGANVLTF,TGTGCCAGCAGCCCAGGGCTTAGGGCTGGGGCCAACGTCCTGACTTTC
TRBJ2-7,TRBV6-5,12,TRBD1,.,CASSRQGPEQYF,TGTGCCAGCAGTCGACAGGGCCCCGAGCAGTACTTC
TRBJ2-1,TRBV29-1,12,.,.,CSVAGPGNEQFF,TGCAGCGTTGCTGGTCCGGGCAATGAGCAGTTCTTC
TRBJ2-1,TRBV4-2,13,.,.,CASSQDPGIEQFF,TGTGCCAGCAGCCAAGATCCGGGGATTGAGCAGTTCTTC
TRBJ2-2,TRBV7-8,16,TRBD1,.,CASSFWDRENTGELFF,TGTGCCAGCAGCTTTTGGGACAGGGAGAACACCGGGGAGCTGTTTTTT
TRBJ2-3,TRBV6-5,16,TRBD2,.,CASSYSGAGGTDTQYF,TGTGCCAGCAGTTACTCGGGCGCGGGGGGGACAGATACGCAGTATTTT
TRBJ2-7,TRBV5-6,12,.,.,CASSFQSGEQYF,TGTGCCAGCAGCTTCCAGTCGGGGGAGCAGTACTTC
TRBJ1-4,TRBV4-2,18,TRBD1,.,CASSQDSTGGLSNEKLFF,TGTGCCAGCAGCCAAGATAGTACAGGGGGCCTATCTAATGAAAAACTGTTTTTT
TRBJ1-5,TRBV2,19,.,.,CASSERWNERGEGNQPQHF,TGTGCCAGCAGTGAAAGGTGGAATGAAAGGGGCGAAGGCAATCAGCCCCAGCATTTT
TRBJ2-3,TRBV29-1,13,.,.,CSALQEGTDTQYF,TGCAGCGCCCTACAGGAAGGCACAGATACGCAGTATTTT
TRBJ1-5,TRBV6-1,15,.,once,CASSAQATPGQPQHF,TGTGCCAGCAGTGCACAGGCCACCCCCGGGCAGCCCCAGCATTTT
TRBJ2-5,TRBV18,13,.,.,CASSPAGQETQYF,TGTGCCAGCTCACCAGCCGGGCAAGAGACCCAGTACTTC
TRBJ2-3,TRBV7-9,14,.,.,CASSPPDRMHTQYF,TGTGCCAGCAGCCCCCCAGACAGGATGCATACGCAGTATTTT
TRBJ2-2,TRBV7-2,15,.,.,CASSVTGPNTGELFF,TGTGCCAGCAGCGTGACAGGACCGAACACCGGGGAGCTGTTTTTT
TRBJ2-7,TRBV18,16,.,.,CASSPFQGTNSYEQYF,TGTGCCAGCTCACCATTCCAGGGGACGAACTCCTACGAGCAGTACTTC
TRBJ1-2,TRBV4-3,14,.,.,CASSQRPFGEGYTF,TGCGCCAGCAGCCAACGTCCATTCGGGGAAGGCTACACCTTC
TRBJ1-6,TRBV7-2,16,TRBD1,.,CASSSRQGGSNSPLHF,TGTGCCAGCAGCTCCCGACAGGGGGGAAGCAATTCACCCCTCCACTTT
TRBJ2-3,TRBV6-5,16,TRBD2,.,CASSSGLAGVTDTQYF,TGTGCCAGCAGTTCCGGACTAGCGGGAGTAACAGATACGCAGTATTTT
TRBJ2-3,TRBV7-9,17,TRBD2,.,CASSLGGLAGGTDTQYF,TGTGCCAGCAGCTTAGGGGGACTAGCGGGGGGTACAGATACGCAGTATTTT
TRBJ2-3,TRBV30,14,.,.,CAGNPGWGPDTQYF,TGTGCCGGAAACCCGGGCTGGGGCCCAGATACGCAGTATTTT
TRBJ1-4,TRBV19,14,.,.,CASSIGSTKEKLFF,TGTGCCAGTAGTATAGGGTCAACAAAGGAAAAACTGTTTTTT
TRBJ1-1,TRBV9,13,.,.,CASSVVGGAEAFF,TGTGCCAGCAGCGTAGTCGGGGGGGCTGAAGCTTTCTTT
TRBJ1-4,TRBV5-4,15,.,.,CASSPGGTANEKLFF,TGTGCCAGCAGCCCGGGGGGGACCGCGAATGAAAAACTGTTTTTT
TRBJ2-7,TRBV7-9,17,.,.,CASSLEAAGELTYEQYF,TGTGCCAGCAGCTTAGAGGCGGCAGGGGAGCTCACCTACGAGCAGTACTTC